This T cell receptor beta chain was recovered during a study of blood T cell repertoires in COVID-19 (dated by TCRdb to the early 2020s). Regarding the research as a whole: The collaborator samples originated in the United States, Italy and Spain and spanned the acute and convalescent phases of COVID-19. Where HLA class I and class II types were available, the types were taken from metadata supplied by the sample provider, not from assay-based typing. Subjects who had been exposed to COVID-19, were actively infected with it, or had recovered from it provided the deeply sampled blood TCRbeta repertoires that made up the dataset. The material from the prospective study consisted of cDNA or gDNA derived from T cells, B-cell-depleted T cells, or PBMCs. A de-identified subject ID, COVID-19 status, age in years and sex were almost always included in the sample metadata. The repertoires were released in a freely available public database meant as a resource for research on the immune response to SARS-CoV-2. Samples were obtained from the ongoing ImmuneRACE study (first 160 participants) and from roughly 1,300 subjects provided by 6 global collaborators.

V and J are trimmed by 2 bases and 9 bases, and the gene matches miss 14 bases of the junction. From the cysteine up to the phenylalanine, the CDR3 has a length of 16 residues. Solely the CDR3 DNA is kept, with 48 bases framed from the first base. Reading the germline V gene (reference sequence) gives CDR1 GTSNPN and CDR2 SVGIG. Overall study results and their limits: Clinical and demographic metadata were provided uncurated, with the amount varying by source and participant.

TCRbeta CDR3 regions were amplified from genomic DNA using the immunoSEQ Assay, a bias-controlled multiplex PCR. The authors' pipeline ran thus. The number of nucleated cells in each sample was estimated by amplification of reference gene primers within the assay. To quantify the absolute abundance of each unique TCRbeta CDR3 rearrangement, sequence reads were collapsed and filtered. For each sample, productive Simpson clonality was calculated as the square root of Simpson's diversity index across productive rearrangements. Imported from immuneACCESS, the table was reduced by TCRdb to in-frame sequences with V and J called. These copies leave out some clones; in studies compared against another copy, an unresolved V gene accounts for under half, and the cause of the remainder is not known. D and trimming come from the DNA, and the V and J calls and clone size come from that table. The sample records 300,000 to 500,000 clones, around nine tenths of which are singletons. Of the sample, 0.97% falls within the top ten clones.

Participants in the prospective study were enrolled through a virtual design, were aged 18 to 89 years, and lived in roughly 24 United States geographic areas. Cohort assignment in the prospective study relied on participant-reported clinical history from a screening survey and a study questionnaire. Mobile phlebotomists in the prospective study collected whole blood, serum and a nasopharyngeal or oropharyngeal swab from every participant. Participants in the prospective study had the option to provide additional blood draws and questionnaires over a 2-month period. Blood samples from the prospective study were shipped frozen or at room temperature prior to DNA extraction. Comments on this clone: No cognate antigen has been identified for it. Base qualities are not recorded, but no much larger clone differs from it by a single base.

The clonotype was recovered from a woman aged 25-40 years with acute COVID-19. The chain employs TRBV30 and TRBJ2-1; 9 bases in between match TRBD2. What was sequenced was PBMCs or T cells enriched from blood (not recorded which). The base sequence is TGTGCCTGGAGTCTACCCGGGGGCGGGGGGGCTTTTGAGCAGTTCTTC. Its protein reads: CAWSLPGGGGAFEQFF.